A single sample gave rise to the 27 T cell receptor beta chains below, sequenced in a study of OX40 agonist ivuxolimab in advanced cancers. Here immunoSEQ multiplex PCR was the method, and the copy in TCRdb shows in-frame clones only, minus some. The data show some 80,000 clones, roughly 85% seen once. Material: CD4+ or CD8+ T cells sorted from blood, obtained in a trial of the OX40 agonist ivuxolimab. These receptors were taken from an adult with an advanced solid tumor such as melanoma, head and neck, liver or kidney cancer.

This chain links TRBV19 with TRBJ1-2; unclear D gene. V gave up 7 bases and J gave up 2 bases, with 11 bases separating them. The V gene's germline CDR1 is LNHDA and CDR2 SQIVND (reference sequence). The CDR3 length is 13 residues. The CDR3 DNA sequence: TGTGCCAGTACCCCATCCATCAACTATGGCTACACCTTC. It yields the protein CASTPSINYGYTF.

This chain links TRBV2 with TRBJ1-1, with D possibly matching TRBD1 (5 bases). The germline V and J ends were trimmed by 11 bases and 0 bases, with 19 bases remaining between them. The CDR3 length is 15 residues. Germline values: CDR1 SNHLY, CDR2 FYNNEI. CDR3 nucleotide sequence: TGTGCCCTCCGTTCGTCGGGACGGTTGAACACTGAAGCTTTCTTT. Its protein is CALRSSGRLNTEAFF.

The chain has TRBV27 and TRBJ2-5; 8 bases agree with TRBD1. Germline V gene sequence: CDR1 MNHEY, CDR2 SMNVEV (reference sequence). The trim removed 3 bases at V and 5 bases at J, leaving 8 bases unmatched. The CDR3 extends over 15 amino acids. The CDR3 loop is CASSLRDRGWETQYF. The DNA for the CDR3 is TGTGCCAGCAGTTTGAGAGACAGGGGCTGGGAGACCCAGTACTTC.

The CDR3 loop is CASTLVGTVNNEQFF. The CDR3 coding sequence is TGTGCCAGCACCCTTGTGGGCACCGTAAACAATGAGCAGTTCTTC. The chain recombines TRBV28 with TRBJ2-1; D is uncertain. The CDR3 extends over 15 amino acids. V dropped 7 bases and J dropped 5 bases, with 18 bases sitting between them. Germline-derived CDR1 and CDR2 are MDHEN and SYDVKM.

The J gene is TRBJ2-2, the V gene TRBV2, with 10 positions matching TRBD1. This CDR3 contains 16 residues. Germline loops: CDR1 SNHLY, CDR2 FYNNEI. Unmatched junction bases numbered 10, after V lost 8 bases and J lost 4 bases. The CDR3 DNA sequence: TGTGCCAGCGCTCGACAGGGGGCGGTTTCCACCGGGGAGCTGTTTTTT. Its translation: CASARQGAVSTGELFF.

The gene calls are TRBV28 and TRBJ2-7; D unresolved. Trimming pared 8 bases from V and 6 bases from J, leaving 14 bases between. The CDR3 sequence is 12 residues long. The V gene's germline CDR1 is MDHEN and CDR2 SYDVKM. CDR3 amino acids: CASGNLRTEQYF. CDR3 in DNA: TGTGCCAGCGGTAACCTCCGCACCGAGCAGTACTTC. Using reference TRBV28 and TRBJ2-7 for the parts outside the CDR3, the full variable domain is DVKVTQSSRYLVKRTGEKVFLECVQDMDHENMFWYRQDPGLGLRLIYFSYDVKMKEKGDIPEGYSVSREKKERFSLILESASTNQTSMYLCASGNLRTEQYFGPGTRLTVT.

V is TRBV29-1 and J is TRBJ1-4; no reliable D call. With 5 bases removed from V and 3 bases from J, the gap between germline ends came to 13 bases. CDR3 size: 14 residues. The germline V gene has CDR1 SQVTM and CDR2 ANQGSEA. The CDR3 here is CSVTWLGSNEKLFF. For the CDR3, the DNA is TGCAGCGTTACCTGGCTGGGCTCTAATGAAAAACTGTTTTTT.

The CDR3 nucleotides are TGTGCCAGCAGTTACTCGAACGGGCGGCAGTACTTC. Protein sequence: CASSYSNGRQYF. The J gene is TRBJ2-7, the V gene TRBV6-5; D remains ambiguous. The CDR3 sequence is 12 residues long. V dropped 0 bases and J dropped 9 bases, with 9 bases sitting between them. The germline gives CDR1 MNHEY, CDR2 SVGAGI.

This chain uses TRBV9 with TRBJ2-1; tentative D call: TRBD1 (6 bases). Germline V gene data show CDR1 as SGDLS and CDR2 as YYNGEE. Trimming took off 0 bases at V and 8 bases at J, with 15 bases between the two ends. This CDR3 has 15 amino acids. CDR3 DNA sequence: TGTGCCAGCAGCGTAGTAGGGGGTGGAGTGGATGAGCAGTTCTTC. Translated, it gives CASSVVGGGVDEQFF.

The J gene is TRBJ1-5, the V gene TRBV6-1; D gene ambiguous. This CDR3 is built from 14 residues. V lost 8 bases to trimming and J lost 4 bases, with 15 bases between them. Germline loops: CDR1 MNHNS, CDR2 SASEGT. Here the CDR3 reads CASLLGPSNQPQHF. Here the CDR3 DNA reads TGTGCCAGCCTGCTCGGGCCTAGTAATCAGCCCCAGCATTTT.

This chain links TRBV7-5 with TRBJ1-1; the listed D gene, TRBD1, was not tested against the DNA. TRBV7-5 has pseudogene status. There are 15 residues in the CDR3. Here the CDR3 reads CVRSLKTAMNTEAFF. The CDR3 bases are TGTGTCAGAAGCCTCAAGACAGCAATGAACACTGAAGCTTTCTTT.

V usage is TRBV5-4 and J usage is TRBJ1-6, with no clear D. Germline CDR1 and CDR2: SGHNT and YYREEE (reference sequence). The germline V and J ends were trimmed by 4 bases and 4 bases, with 9 bases remaining between them. There are 14 residues in the CDR3. CDR3 coding DNA: TGTGCCAGCAGCAATAGGGATTATAATTCACCCCTCCACTTT. Its translation: CASSNRDYNSPLHF. Full variable domain (remainder filled in from reference TRBV5-4 and TRBJ1-6): ETGVTQSPTHLIKTRGQQVTLRCSSQSGHNTVSWYQQALGQGPQFIFQYYREEENGRGNFPPRFSGLQFPNYSSELNVNALELDDSALYLCASSNRDYNSPLHFGNGTRLTVT.

V is TRBV5-1 and J is TRBJ2-5; D call uncertain. Near its end, the DNA agrees better with TRBJ2-7, so the J call may be wrong. The CDR3 is 14 amino acids. CDR1 is SGHRS and CDR2 is YFSETQ in the germline V gene. The CDR3 nucleotides read TGCGCCAGCAGCTTGGCCCGAGGCATTCCCGAGCAGTACTTC. Encoded protein: CASSLARGIPEQYF.

This chain uses TRBV5-1 with TRBJ2-7; D is undetermined. This CDR3 comprises 15 residues. V dropped 4 bases and J dropped 3 bases, with 17 bases sitting between them. CDR1 is SGHRS, CDR2 YFSETQ, per germline. The CDR3 spells CASSPLDGPHYEQYF. The DNA for the CDR3 is TGCGCCAGCAGCCCGCTCGATGGGCCCCACTACGAGCAGTACTTC.

The chain employs TRBV5-1 and TRBJ2-6; D is unclear. Germline lookup yields CDR1 SGHRS and CDR2 YFSETQ. V lost 4 bases to trimming and J lost 0 bases, with 14 bases between them. The CDR3 length is 17 residues. The CDR3 DNA follows: TGCGCCAGCAGCCTGAGAGACCGAGCCTCTGGGGCCAACGTCCTGACTTTC. As protein: CASSLRDRASGANVLTF.

The chain combines TRBV18 with TRBJ2-3; 8 nucleotides agree with TRBD2. Germline V CDR1 and CDR2: KGHSH, LQKENI. V shed 3 bases, J shed 8 bases, and the junction held 10 bases outside the gene matches. CDR3 size: 15 residues. CDR3 in DNA: TGTGCCAGCTCACCGGCGCGGGGGGCCAAAGGTACGCAGTATTTT. Protein: CASSPARGAKGTQYF.

The gene calls are TRBV5-6 and TRBJ2-7; no reliable D call. The CDR3 consists of 14 residues. V was clipped by 4 bases and J by 0 bases, with 11 bases between them. Germline assignment: CDR1 SGHDT and CDR2 YYEEEE. The CDR3: CASSPPGLSYEQYF. The CDR3 DNA is TGTGCCAGCAGCCCCCCGGGCCTCTCCTACGAGCAGTACTTC. The whole variable domain, filled in from reference TRBV5-6 and TRBJ2-7, reads DAGVTQSPTHLIKTRGQQVTLRCSPKSGHDTVSWYQQALGQGPQFIFQYYEEEERQRGNFPDRFSGHQFPNYSSELNVNALLLGDSALYLCASSPPGLSYEQYFGPGTRLTVT.

The V gene is TRBV19, the J gene TRBJ2-2; 7 bases fit TRBD1. With 3 bases clipped from V and 4 bases from J, the junction kept 2 bases outside the gene matches. CDR1 and CDR2 (germline): LNHDA, SQIVND (reference sequence). CDR3 length: 14 amino acids. The CDR3 region has the DNA TGTGCCAGTAGTATGGGACAGAGCACCGGGGAGCTGTTTTTT. As protein: CASSMGQSTGELFF.

The rearrangement uses TRBV5-5 and TRBJ1-6, with TRBD1 matching over 8 bases. V dropped 0 bases and J dropped 8; count of bases not matched to a gene: 4. The germline CDR1 and CDR2 sequences are SGHKS and YYEKEE (reference sequence). The CDR3 extends over 15 amino acids. This chain's CDR3 is CASSLGTGGYSPLHF. In nucleotides, the CDR3 is TGTGCCAGCAGCTTGGGCACAGGGGGATATTCACCCCTCCACTTT.

V and J are TRBV28 and TRBJ2-3, with a possible D match to TRBD2 (6 bases). There are 15 residues in the CDR3. Looked up from germline, CDR1 is MDHEN and CDR2 is SYDVKM. Trimming shortened V by 5 bases and J by 0 bases, and 12 bases separated the two germline ends. CDR3 in DNA: TGTGCCAGCAGTATTATGACTAGTAGCACAGATACGCAGTATTTT. This encodes CASSIMTSSTDTQYF.

The chain couples TRBV5-5 to TRBJ2-7; D possibly corresponds to TRBD2 (5 bases). There are 13 residues in the CDR3. Trimming shortened V by 0 bases and J by 2 bases, and 6 bases separated the two germline ends. CDR1 is SGHKS and CDR2 is YYEKEE in the germline V gene (reference sequence). The CDR3 protein is CASSLERAYEQYF. Written as DNA, the CDR3 is TGTGCCAGCAGCTTGGAGAGGGCCTACGAGCAGTACTTC.

The chain employs TRBV5-4 and TRBJ1-5, with a tentative D call TRBD1 (5 bases). V lost 4 bases and J lost 6, with 14 bases in between. The V gene's germline CDR1 is SGHNT and CDR2 YYREEE (reference sequence). The CDR3 spans 14 residues. DNA for the CDR3: TGTGCCAGCAGCACCGGACAACACGGTCAGCCCCAGCATTTT. Its protein is CASSTGQHGQPQHF.

The chain couples TRBV15 to TRBJ2-2; no reliable D call. CDR3 length equals 16 residues. In germline, CDR1 is LNHNV, CDR2 YYDKDF (reference sequence). The V end was cut by 3 bases, the J end by 1 base, with 12 bases between. The CDR3 DNA reads TGTGCCACCAGCAGGCATGGAATTTTGAACACCGGGGAGCTGTTTTTT. Its protein product is CATSRHGILNTGELFF.

The chain is built from TRBV4-1 and TRBJ1-1; D is unclear. V was pared by 0 bases and J by 1 base, with 12 bases between. This CDR3 is built from 16 residues. Germline assignment: CDR1 MGHRA and CDR2 YSYEKL. The CDR3 DNA sequence: TGCGCCAGCAGCCAAGAGGGAAGCACATGGAACACTGAAGCTTTCTTT. It codes for CASSQEGSTWNTEAFF.

This rearrangement joins TRBV10-3 to TRBJ2-2; D possibly corresponds to TRBD1 (6 bases). Trimming cost V 5 bases and J 5 bases, with 21 bases left between them. The CDR3 has 17 amino acids. Germline CDR1 is ENHRY and CDR2 is SYGVKD. The CDR3 loop reads CAISLNAQGMGTGELFF. For the CDR3, the DNA is TGTGCCATCAGTCTAAATGCACAGGGAATGGGTACCGGGGAGCTGTTTTTT.

The chain couples TRBV5-1 to TRBJ1-2; no definite D call. This CDR3 is built from 17 residues. Trimming removed 3 bases from V and 3 bases from J, with 21 bases in between. Germline CDR1 is SGHRS and CDR2 is YFSETQ. The CDR3 DNA sequence: TGCGCCAGCAGCTATGGGGTTTTTGGGCAGCGGGACTATGGCTACACCTTC. Amino acids: CASSYGVFGQRDYGYTF. Drawing the rest from reference TRBV5-1 and TRBJ1-2, the complete variable domain is KAGVTQTPRYLIKTRGQQVTLSCSPISGHRSVSWYQQTPGQGLQFLFEYFSETQRNKGNFPGRFSGRQFSNSRSEMNVSTLELGDSALYLCASSYGVFGQRDYGYTFGSGTRLTVV.

The genes are TRBV11-2 and TRBJ2-5; tentative D call: TRBD2 (5 bases). Looked up from germline, CDR1 is SGHAT and CDR2 is FQNNGV. CDR3 length equals 15 residues. V lost 5 bases and J 5 bases, leaving 18 bases between the germline ends. This CDR3 is CASSIWTGLEETQYF. The CDR3 nucleotides are TGTGCCAGCAGCATATGGACTGGACTTGAGGAGACCCAGTACTTC. Full variable domain (outside the CDR3, taken from reference TRBV11-2 and TRBJ2-5): EAGVAQSPRYKIIEKRQSVAFWCNPISGHATLYWYQQILGQGPKLLIQFQNNGVVDDSQLPKDRFSAERLKGVDSTLKIQPAKLEDSAVYLCASSIWTGLEETQYFGPGTRLLVL.